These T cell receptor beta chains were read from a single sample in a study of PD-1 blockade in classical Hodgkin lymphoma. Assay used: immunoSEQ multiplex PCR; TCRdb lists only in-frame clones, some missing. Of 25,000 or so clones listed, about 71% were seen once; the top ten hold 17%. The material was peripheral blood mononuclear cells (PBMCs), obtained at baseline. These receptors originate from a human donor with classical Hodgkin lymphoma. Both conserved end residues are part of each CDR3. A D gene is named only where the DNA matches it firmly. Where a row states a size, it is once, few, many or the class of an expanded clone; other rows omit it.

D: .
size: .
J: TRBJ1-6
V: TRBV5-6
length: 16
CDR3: CASSSGGGSYNSPLHF
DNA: TGTGCCAGCAGTAGCGGCGGAGGCTCCTATAATTCACCCCTCCACTTT

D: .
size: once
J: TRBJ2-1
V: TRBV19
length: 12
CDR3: CASSTGRGEQFF
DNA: TGTGCCAGTAGTACAGGGCGTGGTGAGCAGTTCTTC

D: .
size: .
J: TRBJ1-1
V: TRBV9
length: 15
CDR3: CASSKGGEVITEAFF
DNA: TGTGCCAGCAGCAAAGGTGGGGAGGTGATCACTGAAGCTTTCTTT

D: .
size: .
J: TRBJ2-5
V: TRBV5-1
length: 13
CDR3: CASSTEGQETQYF
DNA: TGCGCCAGCAGCACCGAGGGTCAAGAGACCCAGTACTTC

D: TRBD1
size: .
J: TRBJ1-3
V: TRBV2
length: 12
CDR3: CASGQGANTIYF
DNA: TGTGCCAGCGGACAGGGGGCCAACACCATATATTTT

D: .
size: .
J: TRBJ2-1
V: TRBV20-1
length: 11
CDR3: CSARLLNEQFF
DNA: TGCAGTGCTCGACTTTTAAATGAGCAGTTCTTC

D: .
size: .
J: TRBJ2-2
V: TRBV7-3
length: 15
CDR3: CASSLMASAGGELFF
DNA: TGTGCCAGCAGCTTAATGGCTAGCGCGGGCGGGGAGCTGTTTTTT

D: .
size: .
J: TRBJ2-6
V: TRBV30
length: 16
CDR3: CAWSVRLAPGANVLTF
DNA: TGTGCCTGGAGTGTCCGGCTAGCTCCTGGGGCCAACGTCCTGACTTTC

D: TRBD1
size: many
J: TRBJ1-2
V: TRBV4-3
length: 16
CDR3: CASSHNRGPSSYGYTF
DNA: TGCGCCAGCAGCCATAACAGGGGTCCCTCCAGCTATGGCTACACCTTC

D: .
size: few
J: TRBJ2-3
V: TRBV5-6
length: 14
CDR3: CASSSQGRGDTQYF
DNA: TGTGCCAGCAGCTCACAGGGACGGGGAGATACGCAGTATTTT

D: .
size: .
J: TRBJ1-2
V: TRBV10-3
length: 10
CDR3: CATLKYGYTF
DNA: TGTGCCACGCTAAAATATGGCTACACCTTC

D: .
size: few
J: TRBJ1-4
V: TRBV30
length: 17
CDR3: CAWSVGVREGIREKLFF
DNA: TGTGCCTGGAGTGTCGGCGTCAGAGAGGGGATAAGGGAAAAACTGTTTTTT

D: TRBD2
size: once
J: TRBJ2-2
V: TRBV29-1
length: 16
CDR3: CSVEDFRGGNTGELFF
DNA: TGCAGCGTTGAAGATTTCCGCGGGGGGAACACCGGGGAGCTGTTTTTT

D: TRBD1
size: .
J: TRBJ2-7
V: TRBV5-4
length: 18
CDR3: CASSGSRQGPGWSYEQYF
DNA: TGTGCCAGCAGCGGAAGCCGACAGGGCCCCGGGTGGTCCTACGAGCAGTACTTC

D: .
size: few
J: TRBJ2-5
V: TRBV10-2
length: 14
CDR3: CASMGGQTQETQYF
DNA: TGCGCCAGCATGGGGGGACAGACTCAAGAGACCCAGTACTTC

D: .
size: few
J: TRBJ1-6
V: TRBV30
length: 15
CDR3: CAWTPPGVYNSPLHF
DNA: TGTGCCTGGACCCCCCCAGGGGTCTATAATTCACCCCTCCACTTT

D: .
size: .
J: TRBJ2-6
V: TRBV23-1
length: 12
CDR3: CASSRGARVLTF
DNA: TGCGCCAGCAGTCGGGGCGCCCGCGTCCTGACTTTC

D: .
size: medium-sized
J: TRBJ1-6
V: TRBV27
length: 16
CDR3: CASSLRAGLYNSPLHF
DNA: TGTGCCAGCAGTTTAAGGGCAGGACTTTATAATTCACCCCTCCACTTT

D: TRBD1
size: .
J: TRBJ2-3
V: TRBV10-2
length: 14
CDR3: CASSLDRVGDTQYF
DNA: TGCGCCAGCAGCCTGGACAGGGTTGGAGATACGCAGTATTTT

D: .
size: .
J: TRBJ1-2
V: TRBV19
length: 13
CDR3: CASTLLGVGGYTF
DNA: TGTGCCAGTACCCTCCTTGGGGTAGGTGGCTACACCTTC

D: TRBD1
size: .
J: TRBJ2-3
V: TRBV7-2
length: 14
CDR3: CASSSGQGADTQYF
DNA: TGTGCCAGCAGCTCGGGACAGGGGGCAGATACGCAGTATTTT

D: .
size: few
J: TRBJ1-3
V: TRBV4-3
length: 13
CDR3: CASSQSAGNTIYF
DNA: TGCGCCAGCAGCCAATCCGCTGGGAACACCATATATTTT

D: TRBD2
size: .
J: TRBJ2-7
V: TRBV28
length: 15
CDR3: CASSFSWRERYEQYF
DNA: TGTGCCAGCAGTTTTAGTTGGCGGGAGAGGTACGAGCAGTACTTC

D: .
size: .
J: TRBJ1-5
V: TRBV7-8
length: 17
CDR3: CASSLSPTTSSNQPQHF
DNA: TGTGCCAGCAGCTTAAGCCCAACGACCTCTAGCAATCAGCCCCAGCATTTT

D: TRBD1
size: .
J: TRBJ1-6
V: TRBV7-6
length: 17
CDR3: CASSLGTGGAYNSPLHF
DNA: TGTGCCAGCAGCTTAGGTACAGGGGGCGCCTATAATTCACCCCTCCACTTT

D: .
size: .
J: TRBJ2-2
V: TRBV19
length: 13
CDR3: CASSIGNTGELFF
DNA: TGTGCCAGTAGTATAGGGAACACCGGGGAGCTGTTTTTT

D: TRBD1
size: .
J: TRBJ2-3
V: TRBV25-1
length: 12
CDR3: CASTGQGDTQYF
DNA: TGTGCCAGCACTGGACAGGGGGATACGCAGTATTTT

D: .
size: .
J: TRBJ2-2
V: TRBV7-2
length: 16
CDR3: CASSLAGAKKTGELFF
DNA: TGTGCCAGCAGCTTAGCTGGGGCGAAGAAGACCGGGGAGCTGTTTTTT

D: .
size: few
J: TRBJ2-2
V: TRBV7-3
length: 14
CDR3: CASSQSTGTGELFF
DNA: TGTGCCAGCAGCCAATCGACAGGCACCGGGGAGCTGTTTTTT